This entry features one T cell receptor beta chain sequence. As yet, its antigen is unknown. PCR used 60 Vbeta primers and 13 Jbeta primers. The data were produced by immunoSEQ multiplex PCR, yet TCRdb's version contains in-frame clones alone and is incomplete. The repertoire has 98,000 or so clones, more than 75% of them found once; the top ten carry roughly 1.7%. The CDR3 has 15 amino acids. V shed 2 bases and J 7 bases; nucleotides not matched to a gene: 8. From germline, CDR1 is MNHEY and CDR2 SMNVEV (reference sequence). The sample belongs to a study of cytomegalovirus exposure and HLA in healthy donors. Whole-study findings and limits: CMV serostatus was the sole immune exposure data available.

The V and J genes are TRBV27 and TRBJ1-2; 9 bases are a match to TRBD1. Sequences were obtained from PBMCs. The TCR comes from a woman aged 40 to 55 in good health and CMV-seronegative. The CDR3 sequence is CASSLRGQGLTGYTF. CDR3 sequence (DNA): TGTGCCAGCAGTTTAAGGGGACAGGGTCTAACTGGCTACACCTTC.